These 13 T cell receptor beta chains share one sample of origin, sequenced in a study of shared clonotypes between healthy human individuals. Libraries were prepared by immunoSEQ multiplex PCR; TCRdb keeps only in-frame clonotypes and omits some of them. The sample consists of around 1,000,000 clones, 60% to 85% of them appearing once. The sample taken for sequencing was memory CD4+ T cells from PBMCs. As to subset: CD45RA-negative fraction. These receptors originate from a man aged 18 to 29 in good health. Some clones in this sample may be carry-over from other donors' samples.

The genes are TRBV6-6 and TRBJ1-1, with D unclear. CDR1 MNHNY and CDR2 SVGAGI come from the germline V gene (reference sequence). CDR3 size: 11 residues. The V end was cut by 4 bases, the J end by 3 bases, with 3 bases between. CDR3 sequence reads: CASSSDTEAFF. As DNA, the CDR3 is TGTGCCAGCAGTTCGGACACTGAAGCTTTCTTT.

This chain joins TRBV5-1 and TRBJ2-5; 9 positions match TRBD2. The J segment lost 11 bases and the V segment lost 0 bases, leaving 5 bases of the junction unmatched. CDR1 and CDR2 (germline): SGHRS, YFSETQ. This CDR3 has 13 residues. CDR3 sequence: CASSLAGTSSQYF. For the CDR3, the DNA is TGCGCCAGCAGCTTGGCCGGGACTAGCTCTCAGTACTTC.

The chain employs TRBV6-5 and TRBJ2-7; D is unresolved. The CDR3 covers 16 residues. Germline lookup yields CDR1 MNHEY and CDR2 SVGAGI. V lost 2 bases to trimming and J lost 0 bases, with 14 bases between them. The DNA of the CDR3 is TGTGCCAGCAGTTACGGATGGGGATCAAGCTCCTACGAGCAGTACTTC. Amino acids: CASSYGWGSSSYEQYF.

The chain recombines TRBV5-1 with TRBJ2-3; 11 positions agree with TRBD2. Germline V gene sequence: CDR1 SGHRS, CDR2 YFSETQ. The CDR3 runs to 16 residues. With V trimmed by 0 bases and J by 3 bases, 3 bases remained unmatched. The CDR3 DNA reads TGCGCCAGCAGCTTGGAGACTAGCGGGACTACAGATACGCAGTATTTT. Translation gives CASSLETSGTTDTQYF.

This clone is a singleton in its sample. This specimen includes other DNA sequences encoding the same CDR3. This chain uses TRBV27 with TRBJ1-5; D gene ambiguous. Germline CDR1 is MNHEY and CDR2 is SMNVEV (reference sequence). The CDR3 covers 15 residues. V lost 0 bases, J lost 0 bases, and 6 bases lay in between. DNA for the CDR3: TGTGCCAGCAGTTTATCGACTTATAGCAATCAGCCCCAGCATTTT. As protein: CASSLSTYSNQPQHF.

The V gene is TRBV30, the J gene TRBJ2-5, with D perhaps TRBD2 (6 bases). Germline CDR1 and CDR2: GTSNPN and SVGIG (reference sequence). The CDR3 covers 13 residues. For the CDR3, the DNA is TGTAGCGGAACGGGGCGGGACGGGGAGACCCAGTACTTC. It translates to CSGTGRDGETQYF.

Points on this clone: With only one base between it and a far larger clone, this is likely a read error. The identical CDR3 is also encoded by other nucleotide sequences in the sample. In DNA, the CDR3 is TGTGCCTGGAGTAGACAGGCGAATGAAGCTTTCTTC. Its protein product is CAWSRQANEAFF. The gene calls are TRBV30 and TRBJ1-1; D may be TRBD1 (6 bases). The CDR3 sequence is 12 residues long. The germline CDR1 and CDR2 sequences are GTSNPN and SVGIG (reference sequence).

Note on this clone: This likely traces to a read error, being one base from a far larger clone. The chain uses TRBV7-9 and TRBJ1-5; no clear D. CDR1 and CDR2 (germline): SEHNR, FQNEAQ (reference sequence). Trimming took 4 bases from V and 5 from J, leaving 6 bases between them. The CDR3 loop spans 12 amino acids. CDR3 nucleotides: TGTGCCAGCAGCTCCTCGGATCAGCCCCAGCATTTT. Translation: CASSSSDQPQHF.

This rearrangement joins TRBV6-1 to TRBJ2-1; D is unresolved. In germline, CDR1 is MNHNS, CDR2 SASEGT. Trimming pared 4 bases from V and 3 bases from J, leaving 13 bases between. The CDR3 consists of 15 residues. Written as DNA, the CDR3 is TGTGCCAGCAGTGGACACGGTTCACTCTACAATGAGCAGTTCTTC. Translating it yields CASSGHGSLYNEQFF.

This chain joins TRBV6-1 and TRBJ1-4; D unclear. Trimming removed 0 bases from V and 3 bases from J, with 8 bases in between. Germline V CDR1 and CDR2: MNHNS, SASEGT. The CDR3 spans 15 residues. The CDR3 DNA reads as TGTGCCAGCAGTGAAGCGTTGGGGTCTAATGAAAAACTGTTTTTT. Its translation: CASSEALGSNEKLFF.

CDR3 sequence reads: CASSSRAGGRTDTQYF. The CDR3 coding sequence is TGTGCCAGCAGCTCAAGGGCTGGGGGCCGCACAGATACGCAGTATTTT. This rearrangement joins TRBV11-2 to TRBJ2-3, with TRBD1 as a possible D gene (6 bases). The CDR3 contains 16 residues. Looked up from germline, CDR1 is SGHAT and CDR2 is FQNNGV. V lost 4 bases and J lost 1, with 15 bases in between.

The chain recombines TRBV29-1 with TRBJ1-2; TRBD1 aligns across 9 bases. From germline, CDR1 is SQVTM and CDR2 ANQGSEA. V was clipped by 5 bases and J by 7 bases; unmatched bases: 8. The CDR3 covers 13 residues. The CDR3 here is CSVRTGGKGGYTF. CDR3 in DNA: TGCAGCGTTCGTACAGGGGGCAAGGGTGGCTACACCTTC.

This clone came up a few times. V is TRBV27 and J is TRBJ2-7, with TRBD2 as a possible D gene (7 bases). Germline values: CDR1 MNHEY, CDR2 SMNVEV (reference sequence). The length of the CDR3 is 17 residues. Trimming removed 6 bases from V and 4 bases from J, with 25 bases in between. The CDR3 DNA reads TGTGCCAGCAGGAAACACCGCCGACAGGAGGGGGGGTACGAGCAGTACTTC. It specifies CASRKHRRQEGGYEQYF.